One sample yielded the 17 T cell receptor beta chains listed below, sequenced in a study of identifying expanded T cells in peripheral blood. The protocol was immunoSEQ multiplex PCR, while the TCRdb copy is restricted to in-frame clones and leaves out a portion. The top ten clones hold 6.5% to 9% of a sample with 90,000 to 110,000 clones, about 88% of them seen once. Sequenced: blood. The receptors shown here come from a person aged 18-69 years in good health.

This chain's CDR3 is CASSLDDSYGSYYGYTF. The CDR3 DNA reads TGTGCCAGCAGCTTAGATGATAGTTATGGGAGCTACTATGGCTACACCTTC. The rearrangement uses TRBV7-6 and TRBJ1-2; D is undetermined. The CDR3 is 17 residues long. Germline assignment: CDR1 SGHVS and CDR2 FNYEAQ. Trimming took off 1 base at V and 3 bases at J, with 18 bases between the two ends.

The J gene is TRBJ2-1, the V gene TRBV7-7, with TRBD2 identical over 8 bases. The germline CDR1 and CDR2 sequences are SSHAT and FNYEAQ (reference sequence). With 5 bases clipped from V and 7 bases from J, the junction kept 16 bases outside the gene matches. The CDR3 totals 17 residues. In DNA form, the CDR3 reads TGTGCCAGCAGCCCCATCACGGGGGGGGGCCTCAGGAATGAGCAGTTCTTC. It encodes CASSPITGGGLRNEQFF.

The rearrangement joins TRBV5-4 to TRBJ2-4, with 9 bases identical to TRBD2. The trim removed 3 bases at V and 1 base at J, leaving 11 bases unmatched. The CDR3 length is 18 residues. Germline V gene lookup returns CDR1 SGHNT and CDR2 YYREEE (reference sequence). The CDR3 DNA is TGTGCCAGCAGCTCCGGGGGTAGCGGGAGTTCGGCCAAAAACATTCAGTACTTC. As protein: CASSSGGSGSSAKNIQYF.

V is TRBV19 and J is TRBJ1-2, with TRBD1 matching 10 bases. V trimming: 7 bases; J trimming: 6 bases; junction bases outside the gene matches: 17. There are 17 residues in the CDR3. Per germline, CDR1 LNHDA and CDR2 SQIVND (reference sequence). The CDR3 DNA reads as TGTGCCAGTACCTTACTAGCCGGGGACAGGGGAAGGGATGGCTACACCTTC. It codes for CASTLLAGDRGRDGYTF.

This clone was recorded only once. The gene calls are TRBV28 and TRBJ1-1; D perhaps matches TRBD1 (5 bases). The CDR3 is made up of 14 amino acids. Germline V gene lookup returns CDR1 MDHEN and CDR2 SYDVKM. V was shortened by 6 bases and J by 3 bases, with 14 bases between the two germline ends. CDR3 DNA sequence: TGTGCCAGCAGCCTGGTCGGGGGGTACACTGAAGCTTTCTTT. This codes for CASSLVGGYTEAFF.

This rearrangement joins TRBV11-2 to TRBJ2-2; D uncertain. The CDR3 runs to 14 residues. Germline V gene data show CDR1 as SGHAT and CDR2 as FQNNGV. Trimming took 0 bases from V and 1 from J, leaving 3 bases between them. The CDR3, as DNA: TGTGCCAGCAGCTTAGAACAGAACACCGGGGAGCTGTTTTTT. This codes for CASSLEQNTGELFF.

The chain uses TRBV2 and TRBJ1-3, with a tentative D call TRBD1 (5 bases). CDR1 is SNHLY, CDR2 FYNNEI, per germline. This CDR3 region has 18 residues. The ends were cut back, 1 base at V and 0 bases at J, with 16 bases in the middle. The CDR3 is CASSEEGRPSYSGNTIYF. CDR3 in DNA: TGTGCCAGCAGTGAAGAGGGGCGACCTTCTTACTCTGGAAACACCATATATTTT.

The rearrangement joins TRBV18 to TRBJ2-1; 7 nucleotides agree with TRBD1. CDR3 length: 15 residues. Germline CDR1 reads KGHSH; CDR2 reads LQKENI. Losses at the gene ends were 0 bases for V and 8 bases for J; bases not matched to a gene: 7. The CDR3 sequence is CASSPPPRGSDEQFF. CDR3 sequence (DNA): TGTGCCAGCTCACCACCCCCCAGGGGGAGCGATGAGCAGTTCTTC.

The chain links TRBV5-1 to TRBJ1-2; the D gene is possibly TRBD1 (6 bases). In germline, CDR1 is SGHRS, CDR2 YFSETQ. The CDR3 extends over 12 amino acids. V lost 4 bases and J 6 bases, leaving 10 bases between the germline ends. CDR3 DNA sequence: TGCGCCAGCAGCCCAAACAGGGATGGCTACACCTTC. Its protein product is CASSPNRDGYTF.

This clone is a singleton in its sample. The V and J genes are TRBV5-1 and TRBJ2-5, with TRBD2 matching over 7 bases. The junction had 3 bases not matched to a gene; V was cut back by 0 bases and J by 1 base. The CDR3 covers 15 residues. Germline V gene lookup returns CDR1 SGHRS and CDR2 YFSETQ. In DNA form, the CDR3 reads TGCGCCAGCAGCTTGGGACGGGGGGTCCAAGAGACCCAGTACTTC. It translates to CASSLGRGVQETQYF.

The chain links TRBV19 to TRBJ2-7; possible D gene TRBD2, 6 bases. Trimming shortened V by 5 bases and J by 4 bases, and 21 bases separated the two germline ends. The germline CDR1 and CDR2 sequences are LNHDA and SQIVND (reference sequence). This CDR3 region has 16 residues. In nucleotides, the CDR3 is TGTGCCAGTAGTTCCGGGGTAGGGACTCTCGGTTACGAGCAGTACTTC. Its translation is CASSSGVGTLGYEQYF.

V gene TRBV5-4 combines with J gene TRBJ2-2, with a weak D call TRBD1 (6 bases). The CDR3 loop spans 14 amino acids. CDR1 is SGHNT and CDR2 is YYREEE in the germline V gene (reference sequence). The ends were cut back, 2 bases at V and 5 bases at J, with 10 bases in the middle. This chain's CDR3 is CASSFNRETGELFF. The CDR3 coding sequence is TGTGCCAGCAGCTTTAACAGGGAGACCGGGGAGCTGTTTTTT.

The rearrangement joins TRBV30 to TRBJ2-1; D not resolved. Between the trimmed V and J ends, which lost 3 bases and 4 bases, there was a span of 13 bases. CDR3 length: 14 amino acids. Germline CDR1 and CDR2: GTSNPN and SVGIG (reference sequence). The DNA of the CDR3 is TGTGCCTGGAGGACCGACCAAGGGTACAATGAGCAGTTCTTC. The encoded protein is CAWRTDQGYNEQFF.

The chain uses TRBV14 and TRBJ2-7; D possibly uses TRBD1 or TRBD2 (5 bases each). From germline, CDR1 is SGHDN and CDR2 FVKESK. V lost 4 bases to trimming and J lost 6 bases, with 16 bases between them. This CDR3 has 14 amino acids. Here the CDR3 DNA reads TGTGCCAGCAGCCCACAAAACCATGGGGGCGAGCAGTACTTC. It is translated as CASSPQNHGGEQYF.

The chain combines TRBV19 with TRBJ2-6, with a possible D match to TRBD1 (6 bases). The germline CDR1 and CDR2 sequences are LNHDA and SQIVND (reference sequence). Between the trimmed V and J ends, which lost 9 bases and 4 bases, there was a span of 13 bases. The CDR3 extends over 14 amino acids. CDR3 DNA sequence: TGTGCCAGCTCACAGGGTACCGGGGCCAACGTCCTGACTTTC. Its translation: CASSQGTGANVLTF. Drawing the rest from reference TRBV19 and TRBJ2-6, the complete variable domain is DGGITQSPKYLFRKEGQNVTLSCEQNLNHDAMYWYRQDPGQGLRLIYYSQIVNDFQKGDIAEGYSVSREKKESFPLTVTSAQKNPTAFYLCASSQGTGANVLTFGAGSRLTVL.

The genes are TRBV27 and TRBJ1-2; D is uncertain. Germline CDR1 is MNHEY and CDR2 is SMNVEV (reference sequence). V was shortened by 4 bases and J by 8 bases, with 17 bases between the two germline ends. This CDR3 comprises 14 residues. The CDR3 DNA reads as TGTGCCAGCAGTTCGGCGGTTTCTCAAGGCGGCTACACCTTC. Protein: CASSSAVSQGGYTF.

The chain has TRBV5-1 and TRBJ2-5; D is possibly TRBD1 (6 bases). The CDR3 has 15 residues. Trimming shortened V by 3 bases and J by 4 bases, and 16 bases separated the two germline ends. CDR1 and CDR2 (germline): SGHRS, YFSETQ. In nucleotides, the CDR3 is TGCGCCAGCAGCTCCTCGACAGGTGGGGGAGAGACCCAGTACTTC. Residues: CASSSSTGGGETQYF.